This TCR beta chain was sequenced for a study of blood T cell repertoires in COVID-19. Study context: Donors in the United States, Italy and Spain gave samples during acute or convalescent COVID-19. T cells, B-cell-depleted T cells, or PBMCs supplied cDNA or gDNA.

Per the germline V gene, CDR1 is LGHDT and CDR2 is YNNKEL (reference sequence). The V and J ends lost 6 bases and 3 bases, in that order; junction bases with no gene match: 19. The CDR3 has 19 amino acids. Authors' methods: From reference gene primer amplification, estimates of nucleated cell counts were derived. Data came from immunoSEQ multiplex PCR; TCRdb stores just in-frame clones and leaves some out. V and J calls and clone size come straight from that table; D and trimming were deduced from the DNA. The sample yields around 370,000 clones, around nine tenths seen once. This sequence was found in a woman between 18 and 30 years old who had recovered from COVID-19. The chain couples TRBV3-1 (or the pseudogene TRBV3-2) to TRBJ2-2, with 7 bases aligning to TRBD2. Sequenced: peripheral blood. The CDR3: CASSHKSLVVGLYTGELFF. CDR3 DNA sequence: TGTGCCAGCAGTCATAAGTCCCTTGTGGTGGGACTATACACCGGGGAGCTGTTTTTT.